One sample yielded the 24 T cell receptor beta chains listed below, sequenced in a study of T-cell reconstitution after alpha-beta-depleted transplantation in children. The TCRbeta library incorporated unique molecular identifiers. TCRdb used MiXCR to reprocess the PCR reads, holding one entry per CDR3 protein. The data contain about 200,000 distinct CDR3 sequences, roughly 7.1% of them singletons. The sample consisted of PBMCs, taken before TCRalphabeta/CD19-depleted stem cell transplant. These receptors were taken from a boy aged 2 to 10 with acute lymphoblastic leukemia, due to receive a stem cell transplant.

The sample holds many counts of this clonotype. This chain connects TRBV29-1 to TRBJ2-3; D not resolved. The CDR3 is 14 amino acids. Germline lookup yields CDR1 SQVTM and CDR2 ANQGSEA. V gave up 5 bases and J gave up 0 bases, with 12 bases separating them. This CDR3 is CSVNGHSSTDTQYF. The CDR3 nucleotides are TGCAGCGTTAACGGCCACTCTAGCACAGATACGCAGTATTTT.

The rearrangement joins TRBV7-9 to TRBJ2-1; 8 bases are shared with TRBD2. Germline CDR1 reads SEHNR; CDR2 reads FQNEAQ (reference sequence). The CDR3 contains 12 residues. Trimming cost V 6 bases and J 9 bases; bases outside gene matches: 4. The CDR3 DNA follows: TGTGCCAGCAGTCAGAGCGGGAGTGAGCAGTTCTTC. Translation gives CASSQSGSEQFF.

Many counts were recorded for this clonotype. The chain uses TRBV27 and TRBJ1-6; TRBD1 might be the D (5 bases). The CDR3 covers 12 residues. V gave up 5 bases and J gave up 14 bases, with 13 bases separating them. Germline-derived CDR1 and CDR2 are MNHEY and SMNVEV (reference sequence). CDR3 loop: CASSPPFRALHF. DNA of the CDR3: TGTGCCAGCAGTCCTCCTTTCAGGGCCCTCCACTTT.

This clonotype turned up a few times. V gene TRBV20-1 combines with J gene TRBJ2-3; 13 nucleotides match TRBD2. CDR1 DFQATT and CDR2 SNEGSKA come from the germline V gene (reference sequence). The CDR3 has 15 residues. The J segment lost 9 bases and the V segment lost 5 bases, leaving 11 bases of the junction unmatched. The chain's CDR3 is CSALRTSGGLGTQYF. The DNA of the CDR3 is TGCAGTGCTCTTCGGACTAGCGGGGGTCTCGGAACGCAGTATTTT.

This clonotype was counted only a few times. The V and J genes are TRBV4-2 and TRBJ2-7, with 12 bases identical to TRBD2. There are 19 residues in the CDR3. The germline V gene has CDR1 LGHNA and CDR2 YNFKEQ. The ends lost 4 bases at V and 4 bases at J; junction bases unmatched: 17. CDR3 bases: TGTGCCAGCAGCCGACCCGAGACTCGATGGACTAGCGGGATGTACGAGCAGTACTTC. Encoded protein: CASSRPETRWTSGMYEQYF.

V is TRBV7-2 and J is TRBJ2-4; D is tentatively TRBD1 or TRBD2 (5 bases each). The CDR3 sequence is 13 residues long. Trimming cost V 5 bases and J 6 bases, with 11 bases left between them. Germline V gene lookup returns CDR1 SGHTA and CDR2 FQGNSA. The CDR3, as DNA: TGTGCCAGCAGCAGCGATGGGGGAAACATTCAGTACTTC. It translates to CASSSDGGNIQYF.

This rearrangement joins TRBV20-1 to TRBJ2-7, with a possible D match to TRBD2 (6 bases). The CDR3 runs 10 residues. Germline V lookup: CDR1 DFQATT, CDR2 SNEGSKA (reference sequence). Trimming shortened V by 6 bases and J by 7 bases, and 10 bases separated the two germline ends. The CDR3 loop reads CSARAGEQYF. DNA of the CDR3: TGCAGTGCAAGGGCGGGAGAGCAGTACTTC.

Comments on this clonotype: At one end, the junction sequence differs from germline, possibly due to a read error. The rearrangement links TRBV11-1 to TRBJ2-7, with a possible D match to TRBD2 (5 bases). Germline CDR1 and CDR2: SGHAT and FQDESV (reference sequence). This CDR3 has 13 amino acids. The CDR3 DNA sequence: TGTGCCAGCAGCTTTAAGGCGGGCGCGGAGCATTACTTC. It codes for CASSFKAGAEHYF.

This clonotype showed up many times. This chain joins TRBV20-1 and TRBJ2-3, with 8 positions matching TRBD2. CDR3 size: 15 residues. V shed 1 base and J 1 base; nucleotides not matched to a gene: 4. Per the germline V gene, CDR1 is DFQATT and CDR2 is SNEGSKA (reference sequence). The DNA of the CDR3 is TGCAGTGCTAGAGGAGCGGGAGCCGGCACAGATACGCAGTATTTT. It is translated as CSARGAGAGTDTQYF.

This clonotype was counted many times. The DNA for the CDR3 is TGTGCCAGCAGTTACCGGGGGGCTGGGGCCAACGTCCTGACTTTC. It encodes CASSYRGAGANVLTF. The chain links TRBV6-2 or TRBV6-3 to TRBJ2-6; 7 bases line up with TRBD2. J lost 2 bases, V lost 2 bases, and 0 bases had no gene match. This CDR3 is built from 15 residues. CDR1 and CDR2 from the germline V gene are MNHEY and SVGEGT.

This clonotype was observed a handful of times. V usage is TRBV12-3 or TRBV12-4 and J usage is TRBJ2-3; 7 bases are a match to TRBD1. The CDR3 has 14 residues. After removal of 5 bases from V and 4 bases from J, the junction contained 6 bases not matched to a gene. CDR3 amino acids: CASSTQGNADTQYF. The CDR3 DNA follows: TGTGCCAGCAGTACACAGGGGAACGCAGATACGCAGTATTTT.

This clonotype has a count of ten or more. The chain couples TRBV20-1 to TRBJ2-7, with 7 nucleotides matching TRBD2. In germline, CDR1 is DFQATT, CDR2 SNEGSKA (reference sequence). The CDR3 consists of 15 residues. The trim removed 5 bases at V and 7 bases at J, leaving 17 bases unmatched. CDR3 sequence: CSALLPAGRGGEQYF. For the CDR3, the DNA is TGCAGTGCTCTTCTCCCCGCCGGACGGGGAGGGGAGCAGTACTTC.

This clonotype was seen a few times. The rearrangement joins TRBV20-1 to TRBJ1-5; D is unresolved. The germline V gene encodes CDR1 DFQATT and CDR2 SNEGSKA (reference sequence). This CDR3 region has 14 residues. V lost 1 base to trimming and J lost 2 bases, with 9 bases between them. The CDR3 loop reads CSARVSGRNQPQHF. CDR3 in DNA: TGCAGTGCTAGAGTCAGTGGGCGCAATCAGCCCCAGCATTTT.

This clonotype was recorded many times. The gene calls are TRBV6-2 or TRBV6-3 and TRBJ2-3, with a weak D call TRBD1 (6 bases). The germline V gene encodes CDR1 MNHEY and CDR2 SVGEGT. The V gene lost 2 bases and the J gene lost 1 base, with 25 bases spanning the gap. The CDR3 has 20 residues. CDR3 nucleotide sequence: TGTGCCAGCAGTTACCTGCCCCCCTCTGAGATGGACAGCGGCACAGATACGCAGTATTTT. Its translation: CASSYLPPSEMDSGTDTQYF.

This clonotype was seen repeatedly, ten times or more. The chain uses TRBV6-5 and TRBJ2-7, with D perhaps TRBD1 (5 bases). The CDR3 is 11 residues long. Germline V gene sequence: CDR1 MNHEY, CDR2 SVGAGI. V gave up 6 bases and J gave up 9 bases, with 12 bases separating them. The CDR3 bases are TGTGCCAGCAGCAACTCTCAGGGGCAGTACTTC. Protein: CASSNSQGQYF.

This clonotype was seen a handful of times. V usage is TRBV7-2 and J usage is TRBJ1-2, with 7 bases aligning to TRBD1. V shed 5 bases and J 0 bases; nucleotides not matched to a gene: 3. Germline V gene sequence: CDR1 SGHTA, CDR2 FQGNSA. This CDR3 has 14 residues. The chain's CDR3 is CASSDGQANYGYTF. Here the CDR3 DNA reads TGTGCCAGCAGCGATGGACAGGCTAACTATGGCTACACCTTC. Combining the CDR3 with reference TRBV7-2 and TRBJ1-2 gives the whole variable domain GAGVSQSPSNKVTEKGKDVELRCDPISGHTALYWYRQSLGQGLEFLIYFQGNSAPDKSGLPSDRFSAERTGGSVSTLTIQRTQQEDSAVYLCASSDGQANYGYTFGSGTRLTVV.

This clonotype was detected ten times or more. This chain's CDR3 is CASSFQGSGNTIYF. The CDR3 nucleotides are TGTGCCAGCAGTTTTCAGGGCTCTGGAAACACCATATATTTT. The chain has TRBV28 and TRBJ1-3, with D tentatively TRBD1 (5 bases). V gave up 3 bases and J gave up 0 bases, with 6 bases separating them. CDR3 length: 14 amino acids. Germline V gene sequence: CDR1 MDHEN, CDR2 SYDVKM.

The genes are TRBV5-6 and TRBJ2-7; tentatively, D is TRBD2 (5 bases). This CDR3 is built from 16 residues. V was clipped by 8 bases and J by 2 bases, with 23 bases between them. Germline lookup yields CDR1 SGHDT and CDR2 YYEEEE. This CDR3 reads CARSPGPGPSPYEQYF. The CDR3 coding sequence is TGTGCCAGGAGCCCCGGGCCAGGCCCTAGCCCCTACGAGCAGTACTTC.

This clonotype appeared a few times. This rearrangement joins TRBV7-9 to TRBJ1-1, with TRBD1 as a possible D gene (5 bases). Germline V CDR1 and CDR2: SEHNR, FQNEAQ (reference sequence). CDR3 size: 13 residues. V shed 5 bases and J shed 5 bases, with 12 bases lying between them. The CDR3 region has the DNA TGTGCCAGCAGCCCAAGGGGTTGGACTGAAGCTTTCTTT. As protein: CASSPRGWTEAFF.

This clonotype was found a few times. The V gene is TRBV28, the J gene TRBJ1-6; D unresolved. The CDR3 is 15 amino acids. Germline CDR1 MDHEN, CDR2 SYDVKM. The germline V and J ends were trimmed by 3 bases and 6 bases, with 12 bases remaining between them. CDR3 in DNA: TGTGCCAGCAGTTTGTCTGGGGTGACTAATTCACCCCTCCACTTT. Translating it yields CASSLSGVTNSPLHF.

This chain links TRBV28 with TRBJ1-3, with unresolved D. Trimming stripped 6 bases from V and 4 bases from J, with 10 bases between. Germline assignment: CDR1 MDHEN and CDR2 SYDVKM. The CDR3 loop spans 13 amino acids. The CDR3 spells CASSDGRGNTIYF. DNA for the CDR3: TGTGCCAGCAGCGACGGCAGAGGAAACACCATATATTTT.

The chain carries TRBV3-1 and TRBJ2-4; TRBD1 or TRBD2 may be the D gene (6 bases each). CDR1 LGHDT and CDR2 YNNKEL come from the germline V gene (reference sequence). The V end was cut by 8 bases, the J end by 0 bases, with 26 bases between. This CDR3 has 19 amino acids. CDR3 residues: CASCLRQGQTSLAKNIQYF. CDR3 sequence (DNA): TGTGCCAGCTGTTTAAGGCAGGGGCAAACTAGCCTAGCCAAAAACATTCAGTACTTC.

This clonotype was recorded a few times. V is TRBV9 and J is TRBJ2-1; the D gene is possibly TRBD2 (7 bases). There are 16 residues in the CDR3. Germline CDR1 reads SGDLS; CDR2 reads YYNGEE. Deletions cut 0 bases from V and 7 bases from J, with 17 bases between. The CDR3 loop is CASSVGRGGWFNEQFF. CDR3 nucleotide sequence: TGTGCCAGCAGCGTAGGTAGGGGGGGATGGTTTAATGAGCAGTTCTTC.

This clonotype was picked up a small number of times. V usage is TRBV4-3 and J usage is TRBJ2-1; TRBD1 aligns across 8 bases. Germline values: CDR1 LGHNA, CDR2 YSLEER. V lost 4 bases to trimming and J lost 10 bases; unmatched junction nucleotides: 9. The CDR3 totals 14 residues. CDR3 region: CASSRVQGAGEQFF. The CDR3 DNA is TGCGCCAGCAGCCGAGTGCAGGGGGCCGGGGAGCAGTTCTTC.